The 8 T cell receptor beta chains below come from one sample, sequenced in a study of regulatory T cells in long-lasting Graves disease. Time point noted: persistent/refractory GD, antithyroid drugs over 5 years with positive TRAb. After RNA was extracted from PBMCs, the TCR library was made from it. CDR3 regions were amplified by Arm-PCR using iRepertoire HTBI primers to build TCR beta libraries. TCRdb redid the calling of the multiplex PCR reads with MiXCR, one entry per CDR3 protein. The sample yields 500,000 to 700,000 distinct CDR3 sequences, around 32% seen once. This sample comprised peripheral blood mononuclear cells (PBMCs), obtained when the disease was refractory, from a patient treated with antithyroid drugs. The receptors were sampled from a female donor with Graves disease.

V gene TRBV6-5 combines with J gene TRBJ1-2; D call uncertain. The germline V gene encodes CDR1 MNHEY and CDR2 SVGAGI. CDR3 length: 14 residues. V was cut by 0 bases and J by 3 bases, with 8 bases left in between. The CDR3 reads CASSYSSGHYGYTF. CDR3 nucleotide sequence: TGTGCCAGCAGTTACTCGAGCGGACACTATGGCTACACCTTC.

The CDR3 loop is CSVEVWGANTGELFF. In DNA, the CDR3 is TGCAGCGTTGAGGTTTGGGGCGCGAACACCGGGGAGCTGTTTTTT. This chain uses TRBV29-1 with TRBJ2-2; TRBD1 is a possible D gene (5 bases). This CDR3 is 15 amino acids long. V was trimmed by 3 bases and J by 0 bases, leaving 11 bases between them. Germline CDR1 and CDR2: SQVTM and ANQGSEA.

This clonotype showed up many times. This rearrangement joins TRBV2 to TRBJ1-2; 7 bases are a match to TRBD1. The V segment lost 9 bases and the J segment 0 bases; nucleotides outside the gene matches: 10. The germline V gene encodes CDR1 SNHLY and CDR2 FYNNEI. The CDR3 has 15 amino acids. CDR3 sequence: CASTKTGTANYGYTF. The CDR3 nucleotides read TGTGCCAGTACCAAGACCGGGACAGCTAACTATGGCTACACCTTC.

V and J are TRBV7-2 and TRBJ2-7; maybe TRBD2 (7 bases). V was trimmed by 5 bases and J by 3 bases, leaving 14 bases between them. The germline gives CDR1 SGHTA, CDR2 FQGNSA. The CDR3 is made up of 14 amino acids. The DNA for the CDR3 is TGTGCCAGCAGCCCAGAGGGGGGGAACTACGAGCAGTACTTC. Translation: CASSPEGGNYEQYF. Filled out from reference TRBV7-2 and TRBJ2-7, the complete variable domain reads GAGVSQSPSNKVTEKGKDVELRCDPISGHTALYWYRQSLGQGLEFLIYFQGNSAPDKSGLPSDRFSAERTGGSVSTLTIQRTQQEDSAVYLCASSPEGGNYEQYFGPGTRLTVT.

This clonotype was detected once. The chain uses TRBV20-1 and TRBJ1-1; no firm D call. V gave up 1 base and J gave up 3 bases, with 9 bases separating them. Germline lookup yields CDR1 DFQATT and CDR2 SNEGSKA (reference sequence). The CDR3 runs 13 residues. CDR3 sequence (DNA): TGCAGTGCTAGAGGGGAGGGAGACACTGAAGCTTTCTTT. Residues: CSARGEGDTEAFF.

The chain links TRBV14 to TRBJ1-4, with D maybe TRBD1 (5 bases). V lost 2 bases and J 8 bases, leaving 15 bases between the germline ends. CDR1 is SGHDN, CDR2 FVKESK, per germline. This CDR3 contains 15 residues. The CDR3 region is CASSQSGRVGEKLFF. For the CDR3, the DNA is TGTGCCAGCAGCCAATCGGGCAGGGTTGGCGAAAAACTGTTTTTT.

In its sample, this clonotype was seen once. This rearrangement joins TRBV6-1 to TRBJ2-7, with 12 bases identical to TRBD2. With 10 bases clipped from V and 3 bases from J, the junction kept 7 bases outside the gene matches. The CDR3 contains 14 residues. Germline V gene data show CDR1 as MNHNS and CDR2 as SASEGT. The CDR3 coding sequence is TGTGCCACCCTGTTGACTAGCGGGAGCTACGAGCAGTACTTC. Amino acids: CATLLTSGSYEQYF.

The rearrangement uses TRBV6-5 and TRBJ2-2; D is possibly TRBD1 (6 bases). This CDR3 spans 14 amino acids. Trimming shortened V by 2 bases and J by 4 bases, and 8 bases separated the two germline ends. Per germline, CDR1 MNHEY and CDR2 SVGAGI. The CDR3 bases are TGTGCCAGCAGTTACACAGGGAGCACCGGGGAGCTGTTTTTT. Protein: CASSYTGSTGELFF.